A single TCR beta chain is shown here with its context. Its antigen is not known. One base separates it from a far larger clone, so it is likely a read error. Every isolated RNA sample was fully reverse transcribed, so sequencing captured expressed TCRB transcripts. Sequencing was performed with immunoSEQ multiplex PCR; in TCRdb, only in-frame clones are kept and a portion is missing. This sample has approximately 120,000 clones; 17% occur once, and the top ten carry around 2.5%. This sample is drawn from a study of beta chain features in type 1 diabetes. The CDR3 is made up of 13 amino acids. Trimming took 4 bases from V and 2 from J, leaving 9 bases between them. Germline V gene sequence: CDR1 SGDLS, CDR2 YYNGEE. Study-level points and caveats: Although PCR might favor shorter templates, it would do so equally in patients and controls. In every one of the four CD4+ subsets, TCRB CDR3s were moderately but significantly shorter in Type 1 diabetes patients. High-TCR-expressing cells could be over-represented by cDNA sequencing. VDJ junctions in type 1 diabetes patients carried more deletions and fewer insertions.

Sorted populations were all over 95% pure. Source material: central memory CD4+ T cells from blood. The TCR sequence derives from a man younger than 30 with type 1 diabetes. The chain joins TRBV9 to TRBJ1-1, with D maybe TRBD1 (6 bases). CDR3 sequence reads: CASSSGHNTEAFF. The CDR3 DNA reads TGTGCCAGCAGCTCGGGACACAACACTGAAGCTTTCTTT.